The 11 T cell receptor beta chains below come from one sample, sequenced in a study of blood T cell repertoires in COVID-19 (dated by TCRdb to 2018 to 2021). The receptor library was made with the immunoSEQ multiplex PCR assay. In TCRdb, the immuneACCESS table is reduced to in-frame sequences with V and J assigned. These tables do not hold every clone; where another copy was compared, an unresolved V gene accounts for under half, and the others remain unexplained. A total of roughly 320,000 clones appear in this sample, about nine tenths of them only once. Approximately 2% of the sample is held by the ten biggest clonotypes. Sequenced material: peripheral blood. Every receptor here comes from a woman aged 25 to 39 with COVID-19, enrolled during active disease.

This clone was counted a single time. The rearrangement links TRBV7-2 to TRBJ1-2; 12 bases fit TRBD1. With 5 bases clipped from V and 7 bases from J, the junction kept 11 bases outside the gene matches. This CDR3 comprises 16 residues. Germline CDR1 SGHTA, CDR2 FQGNSA. The CDR3 loop reads CASSTGQGARVIGYTF. The CDR3 nucleotides read TGTGCCAGCAGCACGGGACAGGGGGCGCGAGTGATTGGCTACACCTTC.

The chain couples TRBV27 to TRBJ1-5; 9 nucleotides agree with TRBD1. With V trimmed by 3 bases and J by 4 bases, 10 bases remained unmatched. The CDR3 totals 17 residues. CDR1 and CDR2 (germline): MNHEY, SMNVEV (reference sequence). The CDR3 is CASSFGWRDRANQPQHF. For the CDR3, the DNA is TGTGCCAGCAGTTTCGGGTGGAGGGACAGGGCAAATCAGCCCCAGCATTTT.

A few counts support this clone. The genes are TRBV6-5 and TRBJ1-2; D call uncertain. The CDR3 sequence is 14 residues long. Germline CDR1 reads MNHEY; CDR2 reads SVGAGI. With 0 bases removed from V and 5 bases from J, the gap between germline ends came to 10 bases. The CDR3 here is CASSYSNRAYGYTF. In nucleotides, the CDR3 is TGTGCCAGCAGTTACTCGAACAGAGCTTATGGCTACACCTTC.

V is TRBV3-1 (or the pseudogene TRBV3-2) and J is TRBJ1-1; D gene unclear. CDR1 is LGHDT, CDR2 YNNKEL, per germline (reference sequence). Trimming removed 5 bases from V and 6 bases from J, with 10 bases in between. The CDR3 consists of 12 residues. CDR3 amino acids: CASSDYGPEAFF. For the CDR3, the DNA is TGTGCCAGCAGCGACTACGGACCTGAAGCTTTCTTT.

The chain combines TRBV5-1 with TRBJ2-2; 9 bases map to TRBD1. Per germline, CDR1 SGHRS and CDR2 YFSETQ. V shed 0 bases and J 4 bases; nucleotides not matched to a gene: 4. The CDR3 contains 16 residues. CDR3 coding DNA: TGCGCCAGCAGCTTGGTGGGACAGGGACTCACCGGGGAGCTGTTTTTT. Its translation is CASSLVGQGLTGELFF. Complete variable domain (other parts from reference TRBV5-1 and TRBJ2-2): KAGVTQTPRYLIKTRGQQVTLSCSPISGHRSVSWYQQTPGQGLQFLFEYFSETQRNKGNFPGRFSGRQFSNSRSEMNVSTLELGDSALYLCASSLVGQGLTGELFFGEGSRLTVL.

The chain uses TRBV5-8 and TRBJ1-5; 10 nucleotides line up with TRBD1. This CDR3 region has 15 residues. Germline CDR1 is SGHTS and CDR2 is YDEGEE. V lost 4 bases, J lost 4 bases, and 5 bases stayed unmatched. The CDR3 nucleotides are TGTGCCAGCAGCCGAGGGACAGGGGTGAATCAGCCCCAGCATTTT. Its translation: CASSRGTGVNQPQHF.

The chain carries TRBV30 and TRBJ1-1; TRBD1 aligns across 8 bases. Germline trimming cut 2 bases from V and 3 bases from J; bases unmatched to any gene: 5. The germline V gene encodes CDR1 GTSNPN and CDR2 SVGIG (reference sequence). This CDR3 comprises 14 residues. This chain's CDR3 is CAWSSDRGYTEAFF. CDR3 nucleotides: TGTGCCTGGAGTTCCGACAGGGGCTACACTGAAGCTTTCTTT.

This clone was recorded only once. The chain is built from TRBV9 and TRBJ1-1, with TRBD1 as a possible D gene (5 bases). The V gene lost 7 bases and the J gene lost 2 bases, with 12 bases spanning the gap. CDR3 length: 13 residues. In germline, CDR1 is SGDLS, CDR2 YYNGEE. The CDR3 DNA reads TGTGCCAGCGGGGCGCAGTTTAACACTGAAGCTTTCTTT. Translating it yields CASGAQFNTEAFF.

There are a few counts of this clone. This chain connects TRBV4-1 to TRBJ1-4, with unresolved D. Germline V CDR1 and CDR2: MGHRA, YSYEKL. The CDR3 contains 16 residues. V lost 1 base, J lost 8 bases, and 17 bases lay in between. The CDR3 sequence: CASSQGSGRLGEKLFF. In DNA form, the CDR3 reads TGCGCCAGCAGCCAAGGGTCCGGGAGGTTAGGAGAAAAACTGTTTTTT.

The rearrangement links TRBV7-6 to TRBJ2-3; tentatively, D is TRBD2 (7 bases). Germline V gives CDR1 SGHVS, CDR2 FNYEAQ. The CDR3 has 15 residues. V was clipped by 3 bases and J by 4 bases, with 14 bases between them. The CDR3 region is CASSFRGGRADTQYF. The CDR3, as DNA: TGTGCCAGCAGCTTTCGCGGGGGCCGGGCAGATACGCAGTATTTT.

In nucleotides, the CDR3 is TGTGCCAGCAGTGAAGCGCGTATGACGGTGGGGGGAGAGACCCAGTACTTC. Its translation: CASSEARMTVGGETQYF. The chain links TRBV6-1 to TRBJ2-5; D might be TRBD2 (6 bases). CDR1 is MNHNS, CDR2 SASEGT, per germline. V lost 0 bases, J lost 4 bases, and 18 bases lay in between. This CDR3 has 17 residues.